The 8 T cell receptor beta chains reported below all come from one sample, sequenced in a study of blood T cell repertoires in COVID-19. TCRdb's copy holds only in-frame clones and misses some; the assay was immunoSEQ multiplex PCR. The sample holds approximately 180,000 clones, 70% to 85% seen once. The specimen sequenced was peripheral blood. All receptors come from a woman aged 80 or older with acute or convalescent COVID-19.

This chain uses TRBV18 with TRBJ2-2, with 10 bases fitting TRBD1. V gave up 6 bases and J gave up 4 bases; unmatched junction bases: 2. The CDR3 is made up of 14 amino acids. CDR1 KGHSH and CDR2 LQKENI come from the germline V gene. The CDR3 here is CASSGTGATGELFF. The DNA for the CDR3 is TGTGCCAGCTCCGGGACAGGGGCCACCGGGGAGCTGTTTTTT.

This clone was seen a handful of times. This chain joins TRBV27 and TRBJ2-2; 7 nucleotides align to TRBD2. J lost 0 bases, V lost 5 bases, and 6 bases had no gene match. The CDR3 totals 16 residues. Germline V gene data show CDR1 as MNHEY and CDR2 as SMNVEV (reference sequence). The CDR3 sequence: CASSPPRGANTGELFF. Written as DNA, the CDR3 is TGTGCCAGCAGTCCCCCACGGGGGGCGAACACCGGGGAGCTGTTTTTT.

J is TRBJ1-1 and V is TRBV6-5, with D perhaps matching TRBD1 (5 bases). Germline V gene lookup returns CDR1 MNHEY and CDR2 SVGAGI. V lost 2 bases, J lost 4 bases, and 14 bases lay in between. The CDR3 totals 15 residues. The CDR3 here is CASSYVSGLGTEAFF. The CDR3 coding sequence is TGTGCCAGCAGTTACGTTTCAGGGTTGGGCACTGAAGCTTTCTTT.

The V call is TRBV7-2, the J call TRBJ2-5, with 8 nucleotides matching TRBD2. This CDR3 has 14 amino acids. Germline V lookup: CDR1 SGHTA, CDR2 FQGNSA. The ends lost 1 base at V and 5 bases at J; junction bases unmatched: 3. CDR3 DNA: TGTGCCAGCAGCTTAGGGAGCGGGGGTGAGACCCAGTACTTC. It is translated as CASSLGSGGETQYF. The entire variable domain, with the rest obtained from reference TRBV7-2 and TRBJ2-5, is as follows: GAGVSQSPSNKVTEKGKDVELRCDPISGHTALYWYRQSLGQGLEFLIYFQGNSAPDKSGLPSDRFSAERTGGSVSTLTIQRTQQEDSAVYLCASSLGSGGETQYFGPGTRLLVL.

The chain couples TRBV6-5 to TRBJ2-3; 7 nucleotides agree with TRBD1. J lost 3 bases, V lost 2 bases, and 5 bases had no gene match. Germline V gene sequence: CDR1 MNHEY, CDR2 SVGAGI. This CDR3 contains 15 residues. This CDR3 is CASSYQTGFTDTQYF. The CDR3 DNA reads as TGTGCCAGCAGTTACCAGACAGGGTTTACAGATACGCAGTATTTT.

This clone is a singleton in its sample. CDR3 DNA sequence: TGTGCCAGCAGCTTGGTCCAGGGGTCCACTGAAGCTTTCTTT. It is translated as CASSLVQGSTEAFF. This chain uses TRBV5-6 with TRBJ1-1; tentatively, D is TRBD1 (6 bases). Trimming left V 0 bases short and J 4 bases short, with 10 bases between. Germline V gene lookup returns CDR1 SGHDT and CDR2 YYEEEE. CDR3 length: 14 amino acids.

V gene TRBV30 combines with J gene TRBJ1-2; 10 nucleotides align to TRBD1. CDR1 and CDR2 (germline): GTSNPN, SVGIG (reference sequence). V lost 0 bases to trimming and J lost 4 bases; unmatched junction nucleotides: 5. This CDR3 comprises 15 residues. The CDR3 bases are TGTGCCTGGAGTGTAACTAGGACAGGGGGCTATGGCTACACCTTC. As protein: CAWSVTRTGGYGYTF.

The chain combines TRBV27 with TRBJ2-2; D may be TRBD1 (6 bases). The CDR3 contains 14 residues. Trimming shortened V by 7 bases and J by 5 bases, and 14 bases separated the two germline ends. Germline V gene sequence: CDR1 MNHEY, CDR2 SMNVEV (reference sequence). The CDR3 DNA is TGTGCCAGCACCAGGACAGTAGGGACCGGGGAGCTGTTTTTT. Its protein product is CASTRTVGTGELFF.